There are a few counts of the clone carrying this T cell receptor beta chain. Extracted RNA was reverse transcribed into cDNA, the sequencing template. The assay was immunoSEQ multiplex PCR, and TCRdb's table has in-frame clones only and misses some. The sample has 200,000 to 250,000 clones; roughly 40% are singletons. CDR1 and CDR2 from the germline V gene are LNHNV and YYDKDF (reference sequence). This CDR3 is 14 amino acids long. V was cut by 3 bases and J by 0 bases, with 5 bases left in between. Treatment reported: oral pan-JAK inhibitor, 5-10 mg twice daily. This entry comes from a study of CD8+ T cells in alopecia areata.

Specimen: CD4+ T cells sorted from blood, collected at approximately week 36, from a patient treated with tofacitinib. The chain employs TRBV15 and TRBJ1-4; D unclear. The receptor comes from a human donor with alopecia areata. CDR3 sequence reads: CATSRDATNEKLFF. The CDR3 DNA reads TGTGCCACCAGCAGGGATGCAACTAATGAAAAACTGTTTTTT.